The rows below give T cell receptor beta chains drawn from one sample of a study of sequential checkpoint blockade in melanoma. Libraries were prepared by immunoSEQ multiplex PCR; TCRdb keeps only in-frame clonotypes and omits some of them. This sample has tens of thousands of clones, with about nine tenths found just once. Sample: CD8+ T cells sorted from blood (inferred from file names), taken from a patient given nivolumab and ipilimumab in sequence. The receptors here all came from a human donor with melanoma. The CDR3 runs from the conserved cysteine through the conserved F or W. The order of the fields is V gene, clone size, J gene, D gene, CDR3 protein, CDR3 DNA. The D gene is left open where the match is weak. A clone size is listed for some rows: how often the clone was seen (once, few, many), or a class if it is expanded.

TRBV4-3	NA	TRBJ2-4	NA	CASSPKGGDFAIQYF	TGCGCCAGCAGCCCCAAAGGCGGGGACTTCGCCATTCAGTACTTC
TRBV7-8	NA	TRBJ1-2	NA	CASSLALGPGGYGYTF	TGTGCCAGCAGCTTAGCTCTTGGGCCGGGGGGCTATGGCTACACCTTC
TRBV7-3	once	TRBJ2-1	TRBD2	CASSPGGRDYNEQFF	TGTGCCAGCAGCCCCGGCGGGAGGGACTACAATGAGCAGTTCTTC
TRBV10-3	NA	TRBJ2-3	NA	CAITRDFDGTDTQYF	TGTGCCATCACTAGGGACTTCGATGGCACAGATACGCAGTATTTT
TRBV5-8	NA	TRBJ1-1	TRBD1	CASSLTDRGNTEAFF	TGTGCCAGCAGCTTGACGGACAGGGGGAACACTGAAGCTTTCTTT
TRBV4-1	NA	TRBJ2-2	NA	CASSPLNTGELFF	TGCGCCAGCAGCCCACTCAACACCGGGGAGCTGTTTTTT
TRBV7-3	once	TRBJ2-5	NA	CASSLAPADQETQYF	TGTGCCAGCAGCCTAGCCCCCGCGGATCAAGAGACCCAGTACTTC
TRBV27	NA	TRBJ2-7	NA	CASSVGVQHSSYEQYF	TGTGCCAGCAGTGTGGGTGTACAGCACTCTTCCTACGAGCAGTACTTC
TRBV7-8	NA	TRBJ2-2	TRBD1	CASSTRQGAGGELFF	TGTGCCAGCAGCACCCGACAGGGGGCAGGCGGGGAGCTGTTTTTT
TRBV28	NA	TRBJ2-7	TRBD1	CASSFGQGALEQYF	TGTGCCAGCAGTTTTGGACAGGGGGCGTTGGAGCAGTACTTC
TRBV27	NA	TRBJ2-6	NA	CASMDLLGAGANVLTF	TGTGCCAGCATGGACCTCCTAGGGGCCGGGGCCAACGTCCTGACTTTC
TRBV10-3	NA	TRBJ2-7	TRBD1	CAISESVGQGNEQYF	TGTGCCATCAGTGAATCAGTGGGACAGGGTAACGAGCAGTACTTC
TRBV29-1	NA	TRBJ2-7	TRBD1	CSVAGDRGRYEQYF	TGCAGCGTTGCCGGGGACAGGGGGAGATACGAGCAGTACTTC
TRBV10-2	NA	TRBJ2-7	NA	CASNPGHYSYEQYF	TGCGCCAGCAATCCGGGACACTACTCCTACGAGCAGTACTTC
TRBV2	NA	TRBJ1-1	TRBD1	CASDGTAINVNTEAFF	TGTGCCAGTGACGGGACAGCCATTAATGTCAACACTGAAGCTTTCTTT
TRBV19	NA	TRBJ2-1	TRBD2	CATAVAGGYNEQFF	TGTGCCACCGCAGTAGCGGGCGGCTACAATGAGCAGTTCTTC
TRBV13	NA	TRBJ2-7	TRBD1	CASSLSGQGSYEQYF	TGTGCCAGCAGCTTATCGGGACAGGGATCCTACGAGCAGTACTTC